Listed here is a single T cell receptor beta chain. Its target is unknown. There are 14 residues in the CDR3. The germline V and J ends were trimmed by 0 bases and 3 bases, with 9 bases remaining between them. Germline values: CDR1 SGHRS, CDR2 YFSETQ. The assay was immunoSEQ multiplex PCR, and TCRdb's table has in-frame clones only and misses some. The table includes more than 90,000 clones, about 86% detected once. These data come from a study of T cell responses to AZD1222 COVID-19 vaccine. Study observations and caveats: CD4 TCRs linked to vaccination spanned spike, dominating at 160-218 and 743-854. Reports indicate that nearly half of spike-specific TCRs are directed at unmutated variant regions. Donor demographics were predominantly white British with a female majority; clonal diversity may be underestimated.

The TCR was taken from an adult who received the AZD1222 COVID-19 vaccine. The material was peripheral blood, obtained 28 days after the second AZD1222 dose. The chain joins TRBV5-1 to TRBJ1-1; TRBD1 might be the D (6 bases). CDR3 bases: TGCGCCAGCAGCTTGGCAGGGGATGACACTGAAGCTTTCTTT. As protein: CASSLAGDDTEAFF.